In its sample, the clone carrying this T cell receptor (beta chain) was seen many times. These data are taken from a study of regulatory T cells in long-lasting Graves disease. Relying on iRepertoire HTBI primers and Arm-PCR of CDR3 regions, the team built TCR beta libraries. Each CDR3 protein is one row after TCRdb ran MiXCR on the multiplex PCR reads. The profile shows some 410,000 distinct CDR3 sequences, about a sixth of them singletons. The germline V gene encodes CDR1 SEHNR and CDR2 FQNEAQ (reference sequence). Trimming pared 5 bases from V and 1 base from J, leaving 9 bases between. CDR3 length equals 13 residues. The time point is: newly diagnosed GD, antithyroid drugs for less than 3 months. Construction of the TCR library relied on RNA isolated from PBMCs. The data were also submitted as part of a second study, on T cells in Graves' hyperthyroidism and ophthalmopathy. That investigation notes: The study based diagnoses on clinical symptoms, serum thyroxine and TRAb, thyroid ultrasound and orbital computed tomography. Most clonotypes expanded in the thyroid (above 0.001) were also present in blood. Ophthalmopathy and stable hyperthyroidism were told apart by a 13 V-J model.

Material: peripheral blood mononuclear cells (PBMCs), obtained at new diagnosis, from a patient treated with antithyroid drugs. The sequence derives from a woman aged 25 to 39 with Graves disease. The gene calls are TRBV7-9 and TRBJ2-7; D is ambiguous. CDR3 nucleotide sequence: TGTGCCAGCAGCCAGGACGGTTCCTACGAGCAGTACTTC. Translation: CASSQDGSYEQYF. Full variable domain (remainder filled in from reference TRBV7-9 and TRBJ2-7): DTGVSQNPRHKITKRGQNVTFRCDPISEHNRLYWYRQTLGQGPEFLTYFQNEAQLEKSRLLSDRFSAERPKGSFSTLEIQRTEQGDSAMYLCASSQDGSYEQYFGPGTRLTVT.